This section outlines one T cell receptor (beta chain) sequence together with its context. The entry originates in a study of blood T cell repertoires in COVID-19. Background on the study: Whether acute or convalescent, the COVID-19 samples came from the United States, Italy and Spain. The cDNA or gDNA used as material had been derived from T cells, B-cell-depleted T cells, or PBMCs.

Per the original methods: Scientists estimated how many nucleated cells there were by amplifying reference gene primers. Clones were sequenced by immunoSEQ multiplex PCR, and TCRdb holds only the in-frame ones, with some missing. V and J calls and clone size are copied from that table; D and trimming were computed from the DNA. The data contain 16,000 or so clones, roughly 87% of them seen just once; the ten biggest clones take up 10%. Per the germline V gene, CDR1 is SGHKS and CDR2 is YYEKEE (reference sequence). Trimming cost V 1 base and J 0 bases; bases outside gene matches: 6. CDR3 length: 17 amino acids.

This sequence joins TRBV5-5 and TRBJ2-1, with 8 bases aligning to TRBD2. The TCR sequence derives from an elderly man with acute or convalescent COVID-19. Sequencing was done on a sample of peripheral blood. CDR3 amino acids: CASSLSVAGSSYNEQFF. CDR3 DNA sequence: TGTGCCAGCAGCTTGTCGGTAGCGGGGAGCTCCTACAATGAGCAGTTCTTC.